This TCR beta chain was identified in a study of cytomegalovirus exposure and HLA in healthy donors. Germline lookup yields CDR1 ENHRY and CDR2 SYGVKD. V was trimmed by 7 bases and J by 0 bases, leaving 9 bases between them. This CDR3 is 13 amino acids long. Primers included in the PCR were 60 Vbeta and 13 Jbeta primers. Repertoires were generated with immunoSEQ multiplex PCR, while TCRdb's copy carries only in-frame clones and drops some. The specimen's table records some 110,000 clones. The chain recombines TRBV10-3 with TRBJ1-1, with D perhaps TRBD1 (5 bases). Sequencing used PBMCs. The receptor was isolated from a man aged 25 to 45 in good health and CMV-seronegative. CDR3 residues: CAIKGIMNTEAFF. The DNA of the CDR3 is TGTGCCATCAAGGGGATCATGAACACTGAAGCTTTCTTT.